The rows below give T cell receptor beta chains drawn from one sample of a study of beta chain features in type 1 diabetes. Measured with immunoSEQ multiplex PCR; TCRdb has only the in-frame clones, and not every one. Here the sample spans 300,000 to 350,000 clones, approximately 8.2% being singletons. Material for sequencing was central memory CD4+ T cells from blood. The receptors shown here come from a woman in her late teens or twenties in good health. CDR3s include the opening cysteine and the closing phenylalanine or tryptophan. The D gene is left open where the match is weak. The size of a clone is reported for some rows only, either as once, few or many, or as a class for expanded clones.

j_call	d_call	clone_size	v_call	cdr3_aa	cdr3_nt
TRBJ1-1	-	-	TRBV6-6	CASSYLADTEAFF	TGTGCCAGCAGTTACTTGGCAGACACTGAAGCTTTCTTT
TRBJ2-5	-	few	TRBV5-1	CASSLAAEETQYF	TGCGCCAGCAGCTTGGCCGCGGAAGAGACCCAGTACTTC
TRBJ2-4	-	many	TRBV19	CASSTTAAADIQYF	TGTGCCAGTAGTACAACGGCGGCAGCTGACATTCAGTACTTC
TRBJ2-1	-	few	TRBV29-1	CSVEWVDEQFF	TGCAGCGTTGAGTGGGTCGATGAGCAGTTCTTC
TRBJ2-1	-	-	TRBV7-9	CASSFPHEQFF	TGTGCCAGCAGCTTCCCCCATGAGCAGTTCTTC
TRBJ2-5	-	-	TRBV5-8	CASSQGRRWGTQYF	TGTGCCAGCAGCCAGGGGCGCCGGTGGGGGACCCAGTACTTC
TRBJ2-1	TRBD2	-	TRBV7-3	CASSLTGWTSGNNEQFF	TGTGCCAGCAGCTTAACGGGATGGACTAGCGGGAACAATGAGCAGTTCTTC
TRBJ2-1	TRBD2	-	TRBV18	CASSPGLARANEQFF	TGTGCCAGCTCCCCTGGACTAGCGCGAGCCAATGAGCAGTTCTTC
TRBJ2-3	-	many	TRBV10-3	CAISTNTDTQYF	TGTGCCATCAGTACGAACACAGATACGCAGTATTTT
TRBJ1-5	-	few	TRBV4-3	CASSQEFRTNQPQHF	TGCGCCAGCAGCCAAGAATTTCGTACGAATCAGCCCCAGCATTTT
TRBJ2-5	-	few	TRBV7-2	CASQGGRTQYF	TGTGCCAGTCAAGGGGGGCGGACCCAGTACTTC
TRBJ1-2	-	many	TRBV28	CASSVKAYGYTF	TGTGCCAGCAGCGTCAAGGCCTATGGCTACACCTTC
TRBJ2-7	TRBD2	few	TRBV27	CASRILGGDLAKQYF	TGTGCCAGCAGGATTCTGGGGGGGGATTTGGCGAAGCAGTACTTC
TRBJ1-4	-	few	TRBV7-9	CASSLRGLEGKLFF	TGTGCCAGCAGCTTAAGGGGATTGGAGGGGAAACTGTTTTTT
TRBJ2-5	-	few	TRBV25-1	CASSSGSGTQYF	TGTGCCAGCAGTTCAGGCTCCGGGACCCAGTACTTC
TRBJ2-3	-	-	TRBV28	CASRGHNPWGARDTQYF	TGTGCCAGCAGGGGTCATAATCCTTGGGGAGCTCGGGATACGCAGTATTTT
TRBJ1-5	-	-	TRBV4-2	CASSQVPGAHQPQHF	TGTGCCAGCAGCCAAGTACCAGGGGCCCATCAGCCCCAGCATTTT
TRBJ1-2	-	-	TRBV5-1	CASSLPGPLYGYTF	TGCGCCAGCAGCCTCCCGGGACCGCTCTATGGCTACACCTTC
TRBJ2-5	-	few	TRBV5-4	CASSFPQETQYF	TGTGCCAGCAGCTTCCCCCAAGAGACCCAGTACTTC
TRBJ2-7	TRBD2	many	TRBV28	CASSLSQLAGATGEQYF	TGTGCCAGCAGTTTGTCGCAACTAGCGGGAGCAACTGGCGAGCAGTACTTC
TRBJ2-2	TRBD2	few	TRBV7-9	CASSYGLAGYTGELFF	TGTGCCAGCAGCTATGGACTAGCGGGATACACCGGGGAGCTGTTTTTT
TRBJ2-7	TRBD1	-	TRBV7-6	CASSFQTGSYEQYF	TGTGCCAGCAGCTTCCAGACAGGGTCCTACGAGCAGTACTTC
TRBJ2-2	TRBD2	-	TRBV4-3	CASSQLAGANTGELFF	TGCGCCAGCAGCCAACTAGCGGGAGCGAACACCGGGGAGCTGTTTTTT
TRBJ2-3	-	few	TRBV11-3	CASSFYSTDTQYF	TGTGCCAGCAGCTTTTACTCGACAGATACGCAGTATTTT
TRBJ2-7	-	-	TRBV11-2	CASSLGTFSYEQYF	TGTGCCAGCAGCCTAGGGACATTCTCCTACGAGCAGTACTTC
TRBJ1-4	-	few	TRBV4-3	CASSRRANEKLFF	TGCGCCAGCAGCCGCAGGGCCAATGAAAAACTGTTTTTT
TRBJ2-7	-	-	TRBV18	CASSPPAGYEQYF	TGTGCCAGCTCACCACCGGCCGGCTACGAGCAGTACTTC
TRBJ2-7	-	-	TRBV20-1	CSAPSVFEQYF	TGCAGTGCGCCTAGCGTTTTCGAGCAGTACTTC
TRBJ2-3	TRBD2	few	TRBV29-1	CSVRGRASTQYF	TGCAGCGTTCGCGGGAGGGCCTCTACGCAGTATTTT
TRBJ1-5	TRBD1	few	TRBV4-1	CASSQSSTGGNQPQHF	TGCGCCAGCAGCCAATCTTCGACAGGGGGCAATCAGCCCCAGCATTTT
TRBJ2-5	-	many	TRBV27	CASRGPGETQYF	TGTGCCAGCAGAGGGCCGGGGGAGACCCAGTACTTC